The 27 T cell receptor beta chains listed next were all sequenced from one sample in a study of shared clonotypes between healthy human individuals. Naive CD8 cells lacked CD45RO and underwent positive selection for CCR7, leaving out terminally differentiated effector memory CD45RA+ cells. Sequencing used immunoSEQ multiplex PCR; TCRdb keeps in-frame clones, though not all of them. Altogether nearly 2 million clones are present, about 95% being singletons, with the ten largest covering more than 0.95%. Sequenced: naive CD8+ T cells sorted from blood. The receptors derive from a man aged 18 to 35 in good health.

This CDR3 is CASSVLYTNTGELFF. CDR3 nucleotides: TGTGCCAGTAGTGTCTTGTACACGAACACCGGGGAGCTGTTTTTT. This rearrangement joins TRBV19 to TRBJ2-2; no reliable D call. V dropped 5 bases and J dropped 0 bases, with 10 bases sitting between them. The germline gives CDR1 LNHDA, CDR2 SQIVND (reference sequence). The CDR3 contains 15 residues.

The chain carries TRBV10-3 and TRBJ1-5; 10 nucleotides match TRBD1. This CDR3 region has 16 residues. Looked up from germline, CDR1 is ENHRY and CDR2 is SYGVKD. J was trimmed by 8 bases and V by 3 bases; bases with no gene match: 10. CDR3 sequence: CAISDPGQGESEPQHF. CDR3 nucleotide sequence: TGTGCCATCAGTGATCCCGGACAGGGGGAGAGTGAGCCCCAGCATTTT.

The V gene is TRBV7-6, the J gene TRBJ2-7, with 9 bases lining up with TRBD2. Per the germline V gene, CDR1 is SGHVS and CDR2 is FNYEAQ. The CDR3 length is 14 residues. The V segment lost 3 bases and the J segment 7 bases; nucleotides outside the gene matches: 7. The CDR3 region has the DNA TGTGCCAGCAGCTTGTCTAGCGGGGACCTTGAGCAGTACTTC. It encodes CASSLSSGDLEQYF.

The chain links TRBV14 to TRBJ2-2; D is unclear. The CDR3 covers 15 residues. Germline V lookup: CDR1 SGHDN, CDR2 FVKESK. The V gene lost 5 bases and the J gene lost 7 bases, with 17 bases spanning the gap. The CDR3 DNA reads TGTGCCAGCAGCTCCATCGTCGGCCTGGGCGGGGAGCTGTTTTTT. Translation gives CASSSIVGLGGELFF.

The chain is built from TRBV6-5 and TRBJ1-1, with D possibly matching TRBD1 (5 bases). CDR1 and CDR2 (germline): MNHEY, SVGAGI. CDR3 length: 14 residues. V was pared by 5 bases and J by 4 bases, with 14 bases between. The CDR3 sequence is CASSPWGGGTEAFF. CDR3 coding DNA: TGTGCCAGCAGTCCCTGGGGGGGTGGCACTGAAGCTTTCTTT.

The CDR3 DNA sequence: TGTGCCAGCAGCTTAGTCCCCCGACAGGACAGGAGCTCCTACGAGCAGTACTTC. Amino acid sequence: CASSLVPRQDRSSYEQYF. V gene TRBV7-8 combines with J gene TRBJ2-7; TRBD1 matches at 7 bases. Germline CDR1 SGHVS, CDR2 FQNEAQ. The CDR3 runs 18 residues. Trimming cost V 1 base and J 0 bases; bases outside gene matches: 12.

The chain employs TRBV5-4 and TRBJ1-2; perhaps TRBD1 as D (6 bases). The germline CDR1 and CDR2 sequences are SGHNT and YYREEE (reference sequence). Trimming pared 4 bases from V and 1 base from J, leaving 11 bases between. The CDR3 runs 14 residues. Written as DNA, the CDR3 is TGTGCCAGCAGCGTCCAGGGGTATAACTATGGCTACACCTTC. Protein sequence: CASSVQGYNYGYTF.

The chain is built from TRBV27 and TRBJ2-7; 9 bases map to TRBD1. Germline V CDR1 and CDR2: MNHEY, SMNVEV (reference sequence). This CDR3 region has 17 residues. Trimming cost V 5 bases and J 5 bases; bases outside gene matches: 16. CDR3 protein: CASSPHFLGQGNNEQYF. The DNA of the CDR3 is TGTGCCAGCAGTCCTCACTTCTTAGGACAGGGGAATAACGAGCAGTACTTC.

The CDR3 DNA sequence: TGTGCCAGCAGTGGGACTAGCGGGAGAATCCTTTACGAGCAGTACTTC. It is translated as CASSGTSGRILYEQYF. The chain couples TRBV2 to TRBJ2-7, with 13 bases aligning to TRBD2. V lost 4 bases, J lost 4 bases, and 7 bases stayed unmatched. This CDR3 spans 16 amino acids. The germline gives CDR1 SNHLY, CDR2 FYNNEI.

The V and J genes are TRBV5-6 and TRBJ1-2, with a weak D call TRBD1 (5 bases). CDR3 length: 13 residues. V lost 4 bases to trimming and J lost 1 base, with 8 bases between them. Germline assignment: CDR1 SGHDT and CDR2 YYEEEE. Written as DNA, the CDR3 is TGTGCCAGCAGCGTGGACAATAACTATGGCTACACCTTC. Protein: CASSVDNNYGYTF.

The V gene is TRBV4-2, the J gene TRBJ1-1, with D maybe TRBD1 (5 bases). The CDR3 extends over 14 amino acids. The germline CDR1 and CDR2 sequences are LGHNA and YNFKEQ. V lost 2 bases and J 6 bases, leaving 13 bases between the germline ends. The CDR3 here is CASSQFIQGSEAFF. CDR3 sequence (DNA): TGTGCCAGCAGCCAATTCATCCAGGGCTCTGAAGCTTTCTTT.

Of note for this clone: Possible read error: a much larger clone is one base away. At the DNA level, this CDR3 is encoded by other sequences in the same sample as well. The gene calls are TRBV11-3 and TRBJ1-1; D remains unclear. This CDR3 is 12 amino acids long. Trimming pared 3 bases from V and 3 bases from J, leaving 5 bases between. Germline values: CDR1 SGHNT, CDR2 YENEEA. For the CDR3, the DNA is TGTGCCAGCAGCTTTGGAGACACTGAAGCTTTCTTT. Encoded protein: CASSFGDTEAFF.

The chain combines TRBV9 with TRBJ2-3; 7 bases are a match to TRBD1. The CDR3 has 15 amino acids. V gave up 4 bases and J gave up 0 bases; unmatched junction bases: 5. Germline CDR1 is SGDLS and CDR2 is YYNGEE. The CDR3 reads CASSQGRGSTDTQYF. CDR3 DNA sequence: TGTGCCAGCAGCCAGGGCAGGGGGAGCACAGATACGCAGTATTTT.

This clone was seen only once. This chain uses TRBV4-1 with TRBJ1-2; tentatively, D is TRBD1 (5 bases). CDR1 and CDR2 (germline): MGHRA, YSYEKL. The CDR3 runs 15 residues. Trimming removed 2 bases from V and 4 bases from J, with 14 bases in between. CDR3 nucleotide sequence: TGCGCCAGCAGCCAATTGGGGGGAGTCGGCTATGGCTACACCTTC. Translated, it gives CASSQLGGVGYGYTF.

This chain joins TRBV14 and TRBJ1-4; D is ambiguous. Trimming took 3 bases from V and 6 from J, leaving 11 bases between them. Germline CDR1 and CDR2: SGHDN and FVKESK. The CDR3 is 14 amino acids. DNA for the CDR3: TGTGCCAGCAGCCAGGGCCTCGGGGATGAAAAACTGTTTTTT. Amino acid sequence: CASSQGLGDEKLFF.

This chain connects TRBV10-1 to TRBJ1-4, with D perhaps matching TRBD1 (6 bases). Per the germline V gene, CDR1 is WNHNN and CDR2 is SYGVQD (reference sequence). This CDR3 has 14 amino acids. Trimming shortened V by 3 bases and J by 7 bases, and 12 bases separated the two germline ends. The CDR3 spells CASSESQGREKLFF. In DNA form, the CDR3 reads TGCGCCAGCAGTGAATCACAGGGACGTGAAAAACTGTTTTTT.

This rearrangement joins TRBV6-5 to TRBJ2-7, with TRBD2 matching over 13 bases. CDR1 and CDR2 from the germline V gene are MNHEY and SVGAGI. V lost 4 bases to trimming and J lost 7 bases; unmatched junction nucleotides: 10. This CDR3 has 16 amino acids. This CDR3 reads CASSSGLAGKGGEQYF. The CDR3 DNA is TGTGCCAGCAGTTCGGGACTAGCGGGAAAAGGGGGAGAGCAGTACTTC.

This clone was found once. The chain combines TRBV6-1 with TRBJ2-3, with D possibly being TRBD1 (6 bases). There are 15 residues in the CDR3. Looked up from germline, CDR1 is MNHNS and CDR2 is SASEGT. Trimming took off 3 bases at V and 4 bases at J, with 14 bases between the two ends. The DNA for the CDR3 is TGTGCCAGCAGTGACCCAGGGGAGAACCCAGATACGCAGTATTTT. Encoded protein: CASSDPGENPDTQYF.

The chain recombines TRBV6-5 with TRBJ2-5; D possibly matches TRBD1 or TRBD2 (5 bases each). The CDR3 extends over 11 amino acids. V lost 8 bases and J 3 bases, leaving 7 bases between the germline ends. CDR1 and CDR2 (germline): MNHEY, SVGAGI. CDR3 amino acids: CASRDEETQYF. CDR3 sequence (DNA): TGTGCCAGCCGGGACGAAGAGACCCAGTACTTC.

CDR3 loop: CASNLGGDEGGYTF. In DNA, the CDR3 is TGTGCCAGCAACCTGGGCGGGGACGAAGGAGGCTACACCTTC. The genes are TRBV6-6 and TRBJ1-2; possible D gene TRBD1, 5 bases. CDR1 MNHNY and CDR2 SVGAGI come from the germline V gene (reference sequence). The length of the CDR3 is 14 residues. The V gene lost 7 bases and the J gene lost 8 bases, with 20 bases spanning the gap.

The chain couples TRBV7-9 to TRBJ1-1; 7 bases line up with TRBD1. Germline V gene lookup returns CDR1 SEHNR and CDR2 FQNEAQ (reference sequence). This CDR3 is 15 amino acids long. V gave up 5 bases and J gave up 4 bases; unmatched junction bases: 10. CDR3 bases: TGTGCCAGCAGCCCCGGGACAGTTTTAGGCACTGAAGCTTTCTTT. Translation gives CASSPGTVLGTEAFF.

About this clone itself: One end of the junction varies from germline; a read error may be responsible. The J gene is TRBJ2-5, the V gene TRBV11-1; 9 bases align to TRBD1. From germline, CDR1 is SGHAT and CDR2 FQDESV (reference sequence). The CDR3 sequence is 13 residues long. The DNA of the CDR3 is TGTGCCAGCAGCTTACTACCGGGACAGGGTCCAAACTTC. It is translated as CASSLLPGQGPNF. Based on the CDR3 plus reference TRBV11-1 and TRBJ2-5, the full variable domain is EAEVAQSPRYKITEKSQAVAFWCDPISGHATLYWYRQILGQGPELLVQFQDESVVDDSQLPKDRFSAERLKGVDSTLKIQPAELGDSAMYLCASSLLPGQGPNFGPGTRLLVL.

This clone was counted once. This chain connects TRBV7-9 to TRBJ2-1; tentative D call: TRBD2 (6 bases). With 0 bases removed from V and 10 bases from J, the gap between germline ends came to 13 bases. The CDR3 contains 14 residues. From germline, CDR1 is SEHNR and CDR2 FQNEAQ (reference sequence). The CDR3 loop reads CASSLAGLWIEQFF. In DNA, the CDR3 is TGTGCCAGCAGCTTAGCCGGACTATGGATAGAGCAGTTCTTC.

This sequence joins TRBV2 and TRBJ1-6; tentative D call: TRBD1 (6 bases). CDR1 is SNHLY and CDR2 is FYNNEI in the germline V gene. The CDR3 is made up of 16 amino acids. V lost 6 bases and J lost 7, with 19 bases in between. The CDR3 reads CASSVEGVGPNSPLHF. CDR3 DNA: TGTGCCAGCAGCGTTGAGGGGGTCGGGCCCAATTCACCCCTCCACTTT.

This clone was seen only once. This rearrangement joins TRBV5-4 to TRBJ2-7, with D maybe TRBD1 (6 bases). The CDR3 totals 13 residues. Trimming stripped 4 bases from V and 5 bases from J, with 13 bases between. Germline lookup yields CDR1 SGHNT and CDR2 YYREEE (reference sequence). DNA for the CDR3: TGTGCCAGCAGCATTGGACAGAGCGACGAGCAGTACTTC. It specifies CASSIGQSDEQYF.

This rearrangement joins TRBV28 to TRBJ2-7; 8 positions match TRBD1. The CDR3 is 14 amino acids. The V segment lost 4 bases and the J segment 3 bases; nucleotides outside the gene matches: 5. Germline V lookup: CDR1 MDHEN, CDR2 SYDVKM. The chain's CDR3 is CASSSSGQGYEQYF. Written as DNA, the CDR3 is TGTGCCAGCAGTTCTTCCGGACAGGGCTACGAGCAGTACTTC. The entire variable domain, with the rest obtained from reference TRBV28 and TRBJ2-7, is as follows: DVKVTQSSRYLVKRTGEKVFLECVQDMDHENMFWYRQDPGLGLRLIYFSYDVKMKEKGDIPEGYSVSREKKERFSLILESASTNQTSMYLCASSSSGQGYEQYFGPGTRLTVT.

The chain employs TRBV25-1 and TRBJ2-5; 9 bases match TRBD2. V lost 1 base to trimming and J lost 2 bases; unmatched junction nucleotides: 5. CDR1 MGHDK and CDR2 SYGVNS come from the germline V gene. CDR3 size: 16 residues. DNA of the CDR3: TGTGCCAGCAGTGAATTTAATAGCGGGGGACAAGAGACCCAGTACTTC. Its translation is CASSEFNSGGQETQYF.